This is a list of T cell receptor beta chains from one sample in a study of shared clonotypes between healthy human individuals. The protocol was immunoSEQ multiplex PCR, while the TCRdb copy is restricted to in-frame clones and leaves out a portion. This table has millions of clones, around 96% appearing once. Specimen: naive CD8+ T cells sorted from blood. These receptors were obtained from a man between 18 and 35 years old in good health. Both conserved end residues are part of each CDR3. Fields, in order: clone size, J gene, V gene, CDR3 protein. Size tells how often a clone was seen (once, few, many) or the class of an expanded clone, and some rows leave it out.

>NA|TRBJ1-2|TRBV5-3
CARSGPTVYGYTF
>once|TRBJ1-2|TRBV11-2
CASSSDYGYTF
>NA|TRBJ2-5|TRBV7-6
CASSLVGEGSWETQYF
>NA|TRBJ2-1|TRBV19
CASAQGLEFYNEQFF
>NA|TRBJ1-2|TRBV6-5
CASTAFGAEGYTF
>NA|TRBJ1-1|TRBV27
CASSLGRQSAFF
>once|TRBJ2-5|TRBV2
CASAGGLGETQYF
>NA|TRBJ1-5|TRBV6-1
CASSEAGSGAEGNQPQHF
>NA|TRBJ1-3|TRBV5-1
CASSLEAREGLGNTIYF
>NA|TRBJ2-7|TRBV27
CASSLTGPLVSEQYF
>once|TRBJ2-7|TRBV5-1
CASTYSSGSYEQYF
>NA|TRBJ2-7|TRBV30
CAWSVDRVDYYEQYF
>once|TRBJ2-3|TRBV4-1
CASSERLLSTDTQYF
>NA|TRBJ2-2|TRBV9
CASSVGGTGELFF
>NA|TRBJ1-2|TRBV7-2
CASSSARSGIGYTF
>NA|TRBJ2-7|TRBV27
CASTSDFYEQYF
>NA|TRBJ2-2|TRBV10-1
CASSEGPETGELFF
>once|TRBJ2-2|TRBV5-1
CASSLAGLTGELFF
>NA|TRBJ2-1|TRBV18
CASSPIAGVSYNEQFF
>once|TRBJ2-6|TRBV11-2
CASSLGPGTGANVLTF
>NA|TRBJ2-5|TRBV9
CASSVAGLAGWETQYF
>NA|TRBJ1-1|TRBV27
CASRREGRLTEAFF
>NA|TRBJ2-1|TRBV5-1
CASSLAPGSSYNEQFF
>few|TRBJ2-7|TRBV7-9
CASSLVGTGYEQYF
>NA|TRBJ1-3|TRBV9
CASSAPKQGFSGNTIYF
>NA|TRBJ2-3|TRBV7-9
CASSPRLAGVVADTQYF
>NA|TRBJ1-1|TRBV30
CAWSVLGDTEAFF
>NA|TRBJ2-2|TRBV7-9
CASSPNRGTGELFF
>NA|TRBJ2-7|TRBV27
CASSLYLGGYEQYF
>NA|TRBJ1-4|TRBV4-1
CASSQGARQGVGEKLFF
>NA|TRBJ1-1|TRBV5-6
CASSLYVGEAFF
>NA|TRBJ2-2|TRBV6-6
CASSYTENTGELFF
>NA|TRBJ2-7|TRBV28
CASSLGGTPTYEQYF
>NA|TRBJ1-1|TRBV7-9
CASTPPRGVNTEAFF
>NA|TRBJ2-5|TRBV13
CASSLRFYGASEQETQYF
>NA|TRBJ2-2|TRBV30
CAAGFGWGGELFF
>NA|TRBJ2-7|TRBV7-6
CASSLASGGAYEQYF
>NA|TRBJ2-7|TRBV28
CASRDGRVTPYEQYF
>NA|TRBJ2-1|TRBV7-6
CASSLVPGSYNEQFF
>NA|TRBJ2-2|TRBV27
CASSLGANTGELFF
>NA|TRBJ2-3|TRBV19
CASTQQGYGTDTQYF
>NA|TRBJ2-6|TRBV5-1
CASSPGQGAQTGANVLTF
>NA|NA|TRBV28
CASSLLGTEQYF
>NA|TRBJ2-5|TRBV27
CASSRSGLAAQETQYF
>NA|TRBJ1-4|TRBV11-2
CASSLAGVSPVATNEKLFF
>NA|TRBJ2-7|TRBV10-1
CAGSDLGLNEQYF
>once|TRBJ2-7|TRBV9
CASSVEGLGEQYF
>NA|TRBJ2-7|TRBV5-1
CASSLAMGTAYEQYF
>NA|TRBJ1-1|TRBV7-9
CASSLATAGTEAFF
>NA|TRBJ2-7|TRBV2
CASSDPEGLVWEQYF
>once|TRBJ2-7|TRBV29-1
CSVELPGGTYEQYF
>once|TRBJ2-7|TRBV5-1
CASSFGEGTNYEQYF
>NA|TRBJ2-3|TRBV7-9
CASSQSTDTQYF
>once|TRBJ2-7|TRBV29-1
CSVRGSPYEQYF
>once|TRBJ2-7|TRBV7-9
CASSRRDSYEQYF